This TCR beta chain was identified in a study of cytomegalovirus exposure and HLA in healthy donors. Turning to the study itself: Around 180 million T cells yielded 117 million unique TCR beta sequences, as an earlier analysis found.

The CDR3 sequence is 16 residues long. Between the trimmed V and J ends, which lost 0 bases and 0 bases, there was a span of 9 bases. Germline CDR1 reads MGHDK; CDR2 reads SYGVNS. Details on this clone: Its antigen remains unidentified.

General study results and limits: In a later analysis, DRB1 alleles had the most associated TCRs; HLA-C alleles the fewest.

The PCR had 60 Vbeta and 13 Jbeta primers. Some clones are missing from TCRdb's copy, which holds only in-frame ones; the method was immunoSEQ multiplex PCR. This sample carries roughly 200,000 clones, roughly 68% of them seen once, and the ten largest clones take roughly 1.9%. The receptor's source is a young woman in good health and CMV-seronegative. The sequenced sample was PBMCs. The rearrangement uses TRBV25-1 and TRBJ2-1; D is undetermined. The CDR3 loop is CASSEYRPGSYNEQFF. The CDR3 region has the DNA TGTGCCAGCAGTGAATACCGTCCGGGCTCCTACAATGAGCAGTTCTTC.